The 3 T cell receptor beta chains in this list originate from one sample, sequenced in a study of blood T cell dynamics during melanoma immunotherapy. The method was immunoSEQ multiplex PCR; TCRdb's version includes in-frame clones alone and lacks a portion of them. The table records under 3,000 clones, 70% to 90% of them present only once. As for time point: week 3, after first cycle of checkpoint inhibitor. This sample comprised blood, obtained from a patient treated with checkpoint blockade. All receptors derive from a human donor with melanoma.

The gene calls are TRBV25-1 and TRBJ2-5; 9 bases agree with TRBD2. CDR1 MGHDK and CDR2 SYGVNS come from the germline V gene. V lost 5 bases, J lost 4 bases, and 8 bases stayed unmatched. The CDR3 has 15 amino acids. CDR3 amino acids: CASSRALAGTETQYF. In nucleotides, the CDR3 is TGTGCCAGCAGTCGGGCGCTAGCGGGAACAGAGACCCAGTACTTC.

The V call is TRBV18, the J call TRBJ2-1; 7 nucleotides align to TRBD2. The CDR3 runs to 16 residues. V shed 5 bases and J 0 bases; nucleotides not matched to a gene: 7. CDR1 is KGHSH, CDR2 LQKENI, per germline. CDR3 loop: CASSYGGRISYNEQFF. The CDR3 DNA reads TGTGCCAGCTCATATGGCGGGAGAATCTCCTACAATGAGCAGTTCTTC.

The rearrangement joins TRBV2 to TRBJ2-6; possibly TRBD2 for D (6 bases). This CDR3 is built from 15 residues. Between the trimmed V and J ends, which lost 7 bases and 4 bases, there was a span of 14 bases. Germline values: CDR1 SNHLY, CDR2 FYNNEI. The CDR3 DNA follows: TGTGCCAGCAAAGGGACTTCAGGGGGGGCCAACGTCCTGACTTTC. This gives the protein CASKGTSGGANVLTF. Based on the CDR3 plus reference TRBV2 and TRBJ2-6, the full variable domain is EPEVTQTPSHQVTQMGQEVILRCVPISNHLYFYWYRQILGQKVEFLVSFYNNEISEKSEIFDDQFSVERPDGSNFTLKIRSTKLEDSAMYFCASKGTSGGANVLTFGAGSRLTVL.